This record concerns one T cell receptor (beta chain) sequence. Method: immunoSEQ multiplex PCR; TCRdb's copy keeps in-frame clones and lacks some. Of more than 300,000 clones in the sample, more than 85% were seen once. This entry is derived from a study of blood T cell repertoires in COVID-19. The CDR3 is 15 amino acids. V was pared by 0 bases and J by 8 bases, with 15 bases between. Germline CDR1 is SGHKS and CDR2 is YYEKEE (reference sequence). The source material was PBMCs or T cells enriched from blood (not recorded which). The genes are TRBV5-5 and TRBJ2-1; perhaps TRBD1 as D (6 bases). This receptor was obtained from a young woman who had been exposed to COVID-19. CDR3 in DNA: TGTGCCAGCAGCTTGGCCGGGACAAAATCCTATGAGCAGTTCTTC. As protein: CASSLAGTKSYEQFF. Full variable domain (outside the CDR3, taken from reference TRBV5-5 and TRBJ2-1): DAGVTQSPTHLIKTRGQQVTLRCSPISGHKSVSWYQQVLGQGPQFIFQYYEKEERGRGNFPDRFSARQFPNYSSELNVNALLLGDSALYLCASSLAGTKSYEQFFGPGTRLTVL.